This TCR beta chain was recovered during a study of blood T cell repertoires in COVID-19. Some clones are missing from TCRdb's copy, which holds only in-frame ones; the method was immunoSEQ multiplex PCR. In the table there are 88,000 or so clones, approximately 81% of which are singletons. Germline V gene data show CDR1 as MNHNS and CDR2 as SASEGT. V gave up 1 base and J gave up 4 bases; unmatched junction bases: 8. This CDR3 comprises 16 residues. The sample comprised peripheral blood. The receptor's source is a man in his 60s with acute or convalescent COVID-19. The chain combines TRBV6-1 with TRBJ1-2; 8 nucleotides align to TRBD1. The CDR3 DNA is TGTGCCAGCAGTGAAGTTAGGGCAGGGGGCCCCTATGGCTACACCTTC. Amino acids: CASSEVRAGGPYGYTF.